This T cell receptor (beta chain) was sequenced during a study of shared clonotypes between healthy human individuals. The assay was immunoSEQ multiplex PCR, and TCRdb's table has in-frame clones only and misses some. The data contain around 600,000 clones, roughly 98% of them seen just once; the ten biggest clones take up approximately 0.33%. CD45RO-negative, CCR7-positively selected cells formed the naive CD8 fraction, excluding terminally differentiated effector memory CD45RA+ cells. Those who donated were healthy HIV-negative adults, with no recent acute infections or vaccinations reported. Findings and limits, study-wide: Generation of non-shared clonotypes was less probable than generation of clonotypes shared by all four donors. Clonotype sharing among donors was expected to depend on sequencing depth.

The length of the CDR3 is 14 residues. Germline V gene sequence: CDR1 KGHSH, CDR2 LQKENI. Germline trimming cut 6 bases from V and 4 bases from J; bases unmatched to any gene: 6. Of note for this clone: Antigen specificity is unknown.

The V call is TRBV18, the J call TRBJ2-5, with 9 bases fitting TRBD2. The sequenced material came from naive CD8+ T cells sorted from blood. This sequence was found in a man in his thirties or forties in good health. DNA of the CDR3: TGTGCCAGCTCTCCTAGCGGGATACGAGAGACCCAGTACTTC. It translates to CASSPSGIRETQYF.